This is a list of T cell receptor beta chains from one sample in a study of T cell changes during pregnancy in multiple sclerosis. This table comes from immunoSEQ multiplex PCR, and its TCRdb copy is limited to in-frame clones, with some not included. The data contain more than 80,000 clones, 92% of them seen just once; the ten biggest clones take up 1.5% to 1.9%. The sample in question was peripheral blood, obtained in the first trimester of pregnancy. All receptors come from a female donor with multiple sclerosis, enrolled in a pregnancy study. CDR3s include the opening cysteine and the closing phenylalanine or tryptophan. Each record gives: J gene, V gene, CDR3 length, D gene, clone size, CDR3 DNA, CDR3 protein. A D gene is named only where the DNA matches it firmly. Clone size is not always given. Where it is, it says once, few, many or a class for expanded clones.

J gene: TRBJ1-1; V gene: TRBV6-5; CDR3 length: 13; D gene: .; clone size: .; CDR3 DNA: TGTGCCAGCAGTTCGGGACAACTAACTGAAGCTTTCTTT; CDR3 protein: CASSSGQLTEAFF
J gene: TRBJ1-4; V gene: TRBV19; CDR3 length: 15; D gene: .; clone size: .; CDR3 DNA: TGTGCCAGTAGTATTGGGGGGACAACTAATGAAAAACTGTTTTTT; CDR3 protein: CASSIGGTTNEKLFF
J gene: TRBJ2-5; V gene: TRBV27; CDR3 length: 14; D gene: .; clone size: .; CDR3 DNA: TGTGCCAGCAGTTTATCGGCAGGGCCAGAGACCCAGTACTTC; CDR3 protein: CASSLSAGPETQYF
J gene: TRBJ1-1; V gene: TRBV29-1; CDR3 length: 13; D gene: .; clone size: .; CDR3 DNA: TGCAGCGTTAAGCGGACAGATGGGACTGAAGCTTTCTTT; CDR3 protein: CSVKRTDGTEAFF
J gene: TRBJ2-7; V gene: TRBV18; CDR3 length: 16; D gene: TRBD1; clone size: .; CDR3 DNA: TGTGCCAGCTCACCACCGCCCTCGACAGGGTTCTACGAGCAGTACTTC; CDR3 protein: CASSPPPSTGFYEQYF
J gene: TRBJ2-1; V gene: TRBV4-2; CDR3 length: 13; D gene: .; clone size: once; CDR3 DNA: TGTGCCAGCAGCCAGCTAGCGCATTTCGAGCAGTTCTTC; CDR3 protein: CASSQLAHFEQFF
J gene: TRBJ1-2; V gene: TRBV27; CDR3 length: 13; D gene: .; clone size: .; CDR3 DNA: TGTGCCAGCAGTCCCGACAGGATCTATGGCTACACCTTC; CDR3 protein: CASSPDRIYGYTF
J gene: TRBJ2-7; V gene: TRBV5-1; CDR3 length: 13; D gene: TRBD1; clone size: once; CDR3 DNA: TGCGCCAGCAGCCCTGGGGGCAGGGGGGAGCAGTACTTC; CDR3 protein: CASSPGGRGEQYF
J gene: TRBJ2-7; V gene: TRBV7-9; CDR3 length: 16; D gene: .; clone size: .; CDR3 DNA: TGTGCCAGCAGCTTAGCGGGGTCGCGGGATACCTACGAGCAGTACTTC; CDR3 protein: CASSLAGSRDTYEQYF
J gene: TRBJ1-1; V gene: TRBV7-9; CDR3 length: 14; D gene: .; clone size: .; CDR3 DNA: TGTGCCAGCAGGTTAGTGGAGGGGAGCGCTGAAGCTTTCTTT; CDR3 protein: CASRLVEGSAEAFF
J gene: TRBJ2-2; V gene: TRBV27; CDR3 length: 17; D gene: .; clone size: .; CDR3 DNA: TGTGCCAGCAGTTTATCAGGAGACAGCGCGAACACCGGGGAGCTGTTTTTT; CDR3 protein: CASSLSGDSANTGELFF
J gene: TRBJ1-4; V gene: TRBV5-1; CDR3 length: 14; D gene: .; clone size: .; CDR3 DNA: TGCGCCAGCAGCTTGGGGGGAGGAAAAGAAAAACTGTTTTTT; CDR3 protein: CASSLGGGKEKLFF
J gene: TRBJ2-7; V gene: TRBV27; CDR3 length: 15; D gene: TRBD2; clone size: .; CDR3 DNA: TGTGCCAGCAGTTTATTTCTGGGGACTACCTACGAGCAGTACTTC; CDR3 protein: CASSLFLGTTYEQYF
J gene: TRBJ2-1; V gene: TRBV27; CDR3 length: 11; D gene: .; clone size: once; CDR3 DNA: TGTGCCAGCAGGTGGGCAGAACGGCAGTTCTTC; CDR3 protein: CASRWAERQFF
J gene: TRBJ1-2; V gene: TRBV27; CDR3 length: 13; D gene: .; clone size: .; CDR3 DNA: TGTGCCAGCAGCTTCGGACAGAGCTATGGCTACACCTTC; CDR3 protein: CASSFGQSYGYTF
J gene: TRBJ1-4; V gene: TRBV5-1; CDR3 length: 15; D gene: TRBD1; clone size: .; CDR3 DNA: TGCGCCAGCCGCCCACGGGGGACAGCTAATGAAAAACTGTTTTTT; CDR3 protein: CASRPRGTANEKLFF
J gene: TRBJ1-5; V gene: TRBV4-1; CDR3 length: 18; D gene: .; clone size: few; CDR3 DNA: TGCGCCAGCAGCCAAGGAGGGGTGGGGGGGGACCCCAATCAGCCCCAGCATTTT; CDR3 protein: CASSQGGVGGDPNQPQHF
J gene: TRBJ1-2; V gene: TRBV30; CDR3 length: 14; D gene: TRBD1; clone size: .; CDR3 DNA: TGTGCCTGGAGTCGGGACAGGGGCGACTATGGCTACACCTTC; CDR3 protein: CAWSRDRGDYGYTF
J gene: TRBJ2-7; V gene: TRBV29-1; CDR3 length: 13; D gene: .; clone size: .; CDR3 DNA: TGCAGCGTTGCCACACAAGGGCAGGGTGAGCAGTACTTC; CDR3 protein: CSVATQGQGEQYF
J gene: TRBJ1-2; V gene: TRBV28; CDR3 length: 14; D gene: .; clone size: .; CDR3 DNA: TGTGCCAGCAGTTTCGTCGGCGGGAAGAATGGCTACACCTTC; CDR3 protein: CASSFVGGKNGYTF
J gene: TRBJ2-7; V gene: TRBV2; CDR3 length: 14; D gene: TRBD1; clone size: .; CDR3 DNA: TGTGCCAGCAGGGACAGGGGGCGAAGGCACGAGCAGTACTTC; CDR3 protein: CASRDRGRRHEQYF
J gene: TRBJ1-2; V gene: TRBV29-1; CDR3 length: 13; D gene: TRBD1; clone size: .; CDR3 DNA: TGCAGCGTTCGGGACAGGGTTAACTATGGCTACACCTTC; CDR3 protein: CSVRDRVNYGYTF
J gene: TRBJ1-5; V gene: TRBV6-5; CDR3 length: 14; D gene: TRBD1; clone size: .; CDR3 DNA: TGTGCCAGCAGTTACACAGGGGGCGGTCAGCCCCAGCATTTT; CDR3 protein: CASSYTGGGQPQHF
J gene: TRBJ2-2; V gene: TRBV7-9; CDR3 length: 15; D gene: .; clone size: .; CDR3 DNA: TGTGCCAGCAGCATTAGCCGGAAGTCGGCCGGGGAGCTGTTTTTT; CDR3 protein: CASSISRKSAGELFF
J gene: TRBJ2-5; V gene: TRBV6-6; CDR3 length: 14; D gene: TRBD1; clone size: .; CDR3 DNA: TGTGCCAGCAGTCCCCGACAGGGGCAAGAGACCCAGTACTTC; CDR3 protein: CASSPRQGQETQYF
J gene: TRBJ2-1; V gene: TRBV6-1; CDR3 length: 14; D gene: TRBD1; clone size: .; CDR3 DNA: TGTGCCAGCAGAGACGGGACAGGGTACAATGAGCAGTTCTTC; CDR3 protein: CASRDGTGYNEQFF
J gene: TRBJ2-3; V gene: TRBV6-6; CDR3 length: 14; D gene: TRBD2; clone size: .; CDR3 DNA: TGTGCCAGCCTGAGGGGAGGGAGCACAGATACGCAGTATTTT; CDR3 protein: CASLRGGSTDTQYF
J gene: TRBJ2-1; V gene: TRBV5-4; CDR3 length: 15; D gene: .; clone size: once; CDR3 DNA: TGTGCCAGCAGCTTTGAACCAGCGGAGTACAATGAGCAGTTCTTC; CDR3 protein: CASSFEPAEYNEQFF